A selection of T cell receptor beta chains follows, all from one sample in a study of T-cell reconstitution after alpha-beta-depleted transplantation in children. MiXCR, applied by TCRdb to the PCR reads, yields one record per CDR3 protein. The table shows 140,000 or so distinct CDR3 sequences, with around 8.8% occurring only once. The source was PBMCs, mostly from graft donor cells, collected 180 days after TCRalphabeta/CD19-depleted stem cell transplant. The origin of the receptors is a female patient between 2 and 15 years old who had a stem cell transplant for congenital amegakaryocytic thrombocytopenia, so the T cells may come from the graft donor. The CDR3 runs from the conserved cysteine through the conserved F or W. D genes are given only for firm matches. Size is stated for part of the rows, as once, few or many counts, or as a class when the clone is expanded.

CDR3 protein,CDR3 DNA,clone size,D gene,J gene,V gene
CASSLAFRDFPSDTQYF,TGTGCCAGCAGCTTGGCATTCCGGGACTTCCCCTCAGATACGCAGTATTTT,-,-,TRBJ2-3,TRBV5-8
CSARGAGTYNEQFF,TGCAGTGCTCGCGGGGCGGGGACCTACAATGAGCAGTTCTTC,many,-,TRBJ2-1,TRBV20-1
CATKTGVTGELFF,TGCGCCACCAAGACAGGGGTCACCGGGGAGCTGTTTTTT,many,TRBD1,TRBJ2-2,TRBV5-1
CASSVLRSGAYNEQFF,TGTGCCAGCAGCGTATTGCGGAGCGGTGCCTACAATGAGCAGTTCTTC,many,-,TRBJ2-1,TRBV9
CASSLVGDEQFF,TGTGCCAGCAGTTTAGTGGGAGATGAGCAGTTCTTC,many,-,TRBJ2-1,TRBV12-3/TRBV12-4
CAIQEGDSPLHF,TGTGCCATCCAAGAGGGGGATTCACCCCTCCACTTT,-,-,TRBJ1-6,TRBV10-3
CASSLNLPSATIYF,TGTGCCAGCAGTTTAAACCTACCTTCCGCCACCATATATTTT,few,-,TRBJ1-3,TRBV6-9
CSAHRGVNTEAFF,TGCAGTGCTCACAGGGGGGTGAACACTGAAGCTTTCTTT,many,TRBD1,TRBJ1-1,TRBV20-1
CASSSGQARGSGANVLTF,TGTGCCAGCAGCTCAGGACAGGCGAGGGGCTCTGGGGCCAACGTCCTGACTTTC,-,TRBD1,TRBJ2-6,TRBV7-6
CASSQDVTSWQSQHF,TGTGCCAGCAGCCAAGATGTAACCTCGTGGCAATCCCAGCATTTT,many,-,TRBJ1-5,TRBV4-2
CASAGLPYNEQFF,TGTGCCAGCGCGGGACTACCCTACAATGAGCAGTTCTTC,many,TRBD2,TRBJ2-1,TRBV12-3/TRBV12-4
CASSFPRGYSNQPQHF,TGTGCCAGCTCATTTCCCAGGGGGTATAGCAATCAGCCCCAGCATTTT,few,TRBD1,TRBJ1-5,TRBV28
CASSLDMALGELFF,TGTGCCAGCAGCTTAGATATGGCGTTGGGGGAGCTGTTTTTT,many,-,TRBJ2-2,TRBV11-2
CSARDLRTAYYYTF,TGCAGTGCTAGAGATCTTCGGACAGCCTATTACTACACCTTC,many,-,TRBJ1-2,TRBV20-1
CASSPPLHF,TGTGCCAGCAGCCCACCCCTCCACTTT,few,-,TRBJ1-6,TRBV28
CSVVVPNQETQYF,TGCAGCGTTGTGGTCCCTAACCAAGAGACCCAGTACTTC,-,-,TRBJ2-5,TRBV29-1
CASRALRGTTDTQYF,TGTGCCAGCAGGGCTCTTAGGGGCACCACAGATACGCAGTATTTT,few,-,TRBJ2-3,TRBV2
CASSAGTGRYEQYF,TGTGCCAGCAGTGCCGGGACAGGGCGCTACGAGCAGTACTTC,many,TRBD1,TRBJ2-7,TRBV28
CASSAGASEETQYF,TGTGCCAGCAGTGCTGGGGCTTCGGAAGAGACCCAGTACTTC,many,-,TRBJ2-5,TRBV25-1
CASSSRVGLWDTDTQYF,TGCGCCAGCAGCTCCCGTGTGGGCCTGTGGGACACAGATACGCAGTATTTT,many,-,TRBJ2-3,TRBV5-1
CSVEGQGLYTEAFF,TGCAGCGTTGAGGGACAGGGCCTCTACACTGAAGCTTTCTTT,many,TRBD1,TRBJ1-1,TRBV29-1
CASRGPFNEKLFF,TGTGCCAGCAGGGGTCCTTTTAATGAAAAACTGTTTTTT,many,-,TRBJ1-4,TRBV12-3/TRBV12-4
CASSLVPDYEQYF,TGCGCCAGCAGCTTGGTTCCAGACTACGAGCAGTACTTC,many,-,TRBJ2-7,TRBV5-1
CATSRGVPYEQYF,TGTGCCACTTCGCGGGGAGTCCCCTACGAGCAGTACTTC,many,-,TRBJ2-7,TRBV7-9
CASSQRGLAQYNEQFF,TGTGCCAGCAGTCAGAGGGGACTAGCCCAGTACAATGAGCAGTTCTTC,many,TRBD2,TRBJ2-1,TRBV27
CAWSVRGDQPQHF,TGTGCCTGGAGTGTTCGGGGGGATCAGCCCCAGCATTTT,few,-,TRBJ1-5,TRBV30
CSAAPAETQYF,TGCAGTGCAGCCCCGGCTGAGACCCAGTACTTC,many,-,TRBJ2-5,TRBV20-1
CASSVASYNSPLHF,TGTGCCAGCAGCGTAGCGTCCTATAATTCACCCCTCCACTTT,many,-,TRBJ1-6,TRBV9
CASSQIGDTRFF,TGTGCCAGCAGCCAAATAGGAGACACGAGGTTCTTC,many,-,TRBJ2-1,TRBV3-1
CSARVHRLGRYNEQFF,TGCAGTGCTAGAGTACACCGACTAGGACGCTACAATGAGCAGTTCTTC,many,-,TRBJ2-1,TRBV20-1
CASSSGGLDTQYF,TGCGCCAGCAGCTCGGGGGGCTTGGATACGCAGTATTTT,many,-,TRBJ2-3,TRBV5-1
CSASDRGAYNQPQHF,TGCAGTGCTAGTGACAGGGGAGCCTACAATCAGCCCCAGCATTTT,many,TRBD1,TRBJ1-5,TRBV20-1
CSAEKVGGEIHNEQFF,TGCAGTGCCGAAAAAGTAGGGGGGGAGATACACAATGAGCAGTTCTTC,few,-,TRBJ2-1,TRBV20-1
CASSHRAGDTQYF,TGTGCCAGCAGCCACCGAGCGGGGGATACGCAGTATTTT,-,TRBD2,TRBJ2-3,TRBV7-2
CASRQQGSPYEQYF,TGTGCCAGCAGACAACAGGGGTCCCCCTACGAGCAGTACTTC,many,TRBD1,TRBJ2-7,TRBV7-2
CASSQDLYEQYF,TGCGCCAGCAGCCAAGATCTGTACGAGCAGTACTTC,-,-,TRBJ2-7,TRBV4-1
CASSQNGDGTAFF,TGTGCCAGCAGCCAAAATGGGGACGGTACAGCTTTCTTT,-,-,TRBJ1-1,TRBV14
CASSLKVDGGNQPQHF,TGTGCCAGCAGTTTAAAAGTGGATGGGGGCAATCAGCCCCAGCATTTT,-,-,TRBJ1-5,TRBV27
CASSQGLTSGGYTDTQYF,TGTGCCAGCAGCCAGGGCCTAACTAGCGGGGGCTACACAGATACGCAGTATTTT,many,TRBD2,TRBJ2-3,TRBV3-1
CSASRPLAGGAYEQYF,TGCAGTGCTAGTCGTCCCCTAGCGGGAGGCGCCTACGAGCAGTACTTC,few,TRBD2,TRBJ2-7,TRBV20-1
CASSQEGLAGEADTQYF,TGTGCCAGCAGCCAAGAAGGGCTAGCGGGAGAAGCAGATACGCAGTATTTT,-,TRBD2,TRBJ2-3,TRBV4-2
CSVAQGFTDTQYF,TGCAGCGTTGCTCAGGGATTCACAGATACGCAGTATTTT,many,-,TRBJ2-3,TRBV29-1
CASSSSGIRGETQYF,TGTGCCAGCAGCTCCTCCGGGATAAGGGGGGAGACCCAGTACTTC,many,-,TRBJ2-5,TRBV7-2
CSARDAGTVSYEQYF,TGCAGTGCTAGAGATGCCGGGACTGTTTCCTACGAGCAGTACTTC,many,-,TRBJ2-7,TRBV20-1
CASSLGRDGSYEQYF,TGTGCCAGCAGCTTGGGGCGGGATGGGTCCTACGAGCAGTACTTC,many,-,TRBJ2-7,TRBV5-6
CASSEQQGRVEKLFF,TGTGCCAGCAGTGAGCAACAGGGGCGCGTTGAAAAACTGTTTTTT,few,TRBD1,TRBJ1-4,TRBV6-1
CSVEVGSYEQYF,TGCAGCGTTGAAGTAGGCAGCTACGAGCAGTACTTC,many,-,TRBJ2-7,TRBV29-1
CASSLMRVSYGYTF,TGTGCCAGCAGCCTAATGAGGGTGTCCTATGGCTACACCTTC,many,-,TRBJ1-2,TRBV7-2